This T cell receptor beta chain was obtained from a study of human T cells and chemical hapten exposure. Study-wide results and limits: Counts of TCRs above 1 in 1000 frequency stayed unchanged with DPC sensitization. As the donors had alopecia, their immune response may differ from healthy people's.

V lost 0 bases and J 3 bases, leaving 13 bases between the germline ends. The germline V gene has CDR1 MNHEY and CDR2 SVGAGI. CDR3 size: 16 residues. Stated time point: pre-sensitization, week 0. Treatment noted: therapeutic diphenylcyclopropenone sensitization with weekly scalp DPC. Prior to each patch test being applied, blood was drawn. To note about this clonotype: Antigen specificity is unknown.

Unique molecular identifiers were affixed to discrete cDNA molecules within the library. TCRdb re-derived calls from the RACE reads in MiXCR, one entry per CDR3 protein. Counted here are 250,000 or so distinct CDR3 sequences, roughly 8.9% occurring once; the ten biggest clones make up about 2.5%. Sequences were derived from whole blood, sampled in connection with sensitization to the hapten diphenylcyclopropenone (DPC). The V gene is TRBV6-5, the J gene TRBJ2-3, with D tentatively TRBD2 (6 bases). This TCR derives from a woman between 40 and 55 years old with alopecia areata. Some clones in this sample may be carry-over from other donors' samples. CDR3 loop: CASSYSLTSFTDTQYF. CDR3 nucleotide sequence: TGTGCCAGCAGTTACTCGCTGACTAGTTTTACAGATACGCAGTATTTT.